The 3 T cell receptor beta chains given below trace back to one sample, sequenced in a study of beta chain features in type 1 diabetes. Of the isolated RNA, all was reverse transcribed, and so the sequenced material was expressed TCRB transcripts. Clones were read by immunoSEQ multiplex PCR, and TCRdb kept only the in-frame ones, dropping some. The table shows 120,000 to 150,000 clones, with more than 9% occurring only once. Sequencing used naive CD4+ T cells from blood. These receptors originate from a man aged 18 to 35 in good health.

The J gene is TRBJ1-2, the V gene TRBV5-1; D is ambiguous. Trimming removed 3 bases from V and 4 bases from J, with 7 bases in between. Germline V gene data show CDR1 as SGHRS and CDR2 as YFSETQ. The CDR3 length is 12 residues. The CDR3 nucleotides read TGCGCCAGCAGCTCTAGCGTCTATGGCTACACCTTC. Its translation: CASSSSVYGYTF.

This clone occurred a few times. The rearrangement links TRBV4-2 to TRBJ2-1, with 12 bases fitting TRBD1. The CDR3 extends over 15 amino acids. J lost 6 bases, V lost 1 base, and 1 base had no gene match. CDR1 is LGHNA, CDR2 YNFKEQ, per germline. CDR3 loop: CASSQGDRGPNEQFF. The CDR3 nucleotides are TGTGCCAGCAGCCAAGGGGACAGGGGGCCCAATGAGCAGTTCTTC.

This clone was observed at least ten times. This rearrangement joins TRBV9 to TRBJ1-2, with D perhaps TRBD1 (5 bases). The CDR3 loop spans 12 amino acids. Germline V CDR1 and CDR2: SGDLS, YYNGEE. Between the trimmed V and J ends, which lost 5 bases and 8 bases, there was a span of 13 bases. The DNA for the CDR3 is TGTGCCAGCAGAGATGACAGCGCGGGCTACACCTTC. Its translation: CASRDDSAGYTF.